The clone carrying this TCR beta chain turned up a few times. No antigen is known for it. The CDR3 has 15 amino acids. V lost 4 bases and J 0 bases, leaving 10 bases between the germline ends. The germline V gene has CDR1 LGHNA and CDR2 YNFKEQ. Donors contributed one heparinised blood draw apiece, averaging roughly 0.12 L. Every isolated RNA sample was fully reverse transcribed, so sequencing captured expressed TCRB transcripts. Sequencing used immunoSEQ multiplex PCR; TCRdb keeps in-frame clones, though not all of them. Found here are around 13,000 clones, 35% to 55% of them singletons; the top ten hold approximately 0.89%. The data were taken from a study of beta chain features in type 1 diabetes. Study-wide results and caveats: Type 1 diabetes patients showed a moderate but significant shortening of TCRB CDR3s in all four CD4+ subsets. In patients and controls equally, PCR might favor templates that are shorter.

The rearrangement links TRBV4-2 to TRBJ1-3; a weak D match, TRBD1 (5 bases). The sample was stem cell memory CD4+ T cells from blood. This TCR derives from a young man in good health. CDR3 coding DNA: TGTGCCAGCAGCCCAATACAGGACTCTGGAAACACCATATATTTT. Amino acid sequence: CASSPIQDSGNTIYF.